This TCR beta chain was identified during a study of kidney transplant recipient with SARS-CoV-2 infection. The V end lost 0 bases, the J end lost 8 bases, and 20 bases lay between the germline ends. CDR1 is SGHNT and CDR2 is YYREEE in the germline V gene (reference sequence). The CDR3 contains 16 residues. This clonotype showed up many times. TCRdb re-analysed the reads in MiXCR, keeping a single row per CDR3 protein. The sample carries under 250,000 distinct CDR3 sequences, 25% to 35% recorded once. Sample: a blood sample, taken at baseline and between days 110 and 120 from a kidney transplant recipient. V is TRBV5-4 and J is TRBJ1-2; the D gene is possibly TRBD1 (5 bases). This TCR was recovered from a young adult male patient who had COVID-19 and was a kidney transplant recipient. Some of the T cells may derive from the graft donor. The CDR3 spells CASSLAGSGRSLGYTF. The CDR3, as DNA: TGTGCCAGCAGCTTGGCCGGGTCAGGGCGGTCCCTGGGCTACACCTTC.